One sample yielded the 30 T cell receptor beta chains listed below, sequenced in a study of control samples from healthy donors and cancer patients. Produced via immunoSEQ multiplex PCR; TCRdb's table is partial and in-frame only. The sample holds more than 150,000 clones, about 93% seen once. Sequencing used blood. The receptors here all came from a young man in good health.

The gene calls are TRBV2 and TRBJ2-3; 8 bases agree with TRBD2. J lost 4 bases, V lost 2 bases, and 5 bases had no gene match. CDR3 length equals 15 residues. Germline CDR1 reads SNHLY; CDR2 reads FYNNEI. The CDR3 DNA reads TGTGCCAGCAGTGAATTTGCGGGGGGCTCAGATACGCAGTATTTT. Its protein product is CASSEFAGGSDTQYF.

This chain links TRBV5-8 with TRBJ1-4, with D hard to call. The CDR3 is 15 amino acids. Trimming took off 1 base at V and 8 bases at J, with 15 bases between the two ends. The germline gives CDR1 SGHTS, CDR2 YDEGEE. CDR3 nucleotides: TGTGCCAGCAGCTTGATCCGGGGAGGCACAGAAAAACTGTTTTTT. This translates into CASSLIRGGTEKLFF.

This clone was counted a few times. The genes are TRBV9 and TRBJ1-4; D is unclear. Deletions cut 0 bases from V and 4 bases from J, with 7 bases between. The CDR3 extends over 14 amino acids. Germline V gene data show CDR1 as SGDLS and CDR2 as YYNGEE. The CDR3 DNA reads TGTGCCAGCAGCGTAGCGGCTGGTAATGAAAAACTGTTTTTT. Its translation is CASSVAAGNEKLFF.

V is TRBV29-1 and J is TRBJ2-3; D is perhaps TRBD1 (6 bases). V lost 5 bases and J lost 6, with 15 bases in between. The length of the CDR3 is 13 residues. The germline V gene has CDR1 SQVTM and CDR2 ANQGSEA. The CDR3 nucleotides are TGCAGCGTTCCGGGGCCCGACAGGGATACGCAGTATTTT. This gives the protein CSVPGPDRDTQYF.

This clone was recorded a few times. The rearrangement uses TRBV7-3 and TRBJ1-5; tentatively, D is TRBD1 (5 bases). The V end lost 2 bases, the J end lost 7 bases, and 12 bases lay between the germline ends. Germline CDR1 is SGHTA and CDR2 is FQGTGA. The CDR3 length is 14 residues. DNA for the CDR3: TGTGCCAGCAGCTTATATTCGGGGGAACAGCCCCAGCATTTT. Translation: CASSLYSGEQPQHF. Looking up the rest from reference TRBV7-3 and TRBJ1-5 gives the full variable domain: GAGVSQTPSNKVTEKGKYVELRCDPISGHTALYWYRQSLGQGPEFLIYFQGTGAADDSGLPNDRFFAVRPEGSVSTLKIQRTERGDSAVYLCASSLYSGEQPQHFGDGTRLSIL.

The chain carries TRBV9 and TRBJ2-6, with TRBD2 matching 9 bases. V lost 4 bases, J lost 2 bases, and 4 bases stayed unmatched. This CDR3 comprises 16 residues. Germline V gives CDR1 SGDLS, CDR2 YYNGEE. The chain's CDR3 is CASSSKRGAGANVLTF. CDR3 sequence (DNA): TGTGCCAGCAGCTCAAAGCGGGGGGCTGGGGCCAACGTCCTGACTTTC.

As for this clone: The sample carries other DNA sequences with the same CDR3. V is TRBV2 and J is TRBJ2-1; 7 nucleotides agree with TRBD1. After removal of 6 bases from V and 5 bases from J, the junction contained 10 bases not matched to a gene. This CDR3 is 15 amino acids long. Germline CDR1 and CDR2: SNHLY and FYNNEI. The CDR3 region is CASRNRGFLNNEQFF. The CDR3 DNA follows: TGTGCCAGCAGGAACAGGGGTTTTCTGAACAATGAGCAGTTCTTC.

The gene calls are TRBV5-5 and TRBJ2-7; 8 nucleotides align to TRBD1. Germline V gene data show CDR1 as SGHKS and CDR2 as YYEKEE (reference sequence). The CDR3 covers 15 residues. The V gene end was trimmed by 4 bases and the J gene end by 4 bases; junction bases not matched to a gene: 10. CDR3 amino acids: CASSHLGGQAYEQYF. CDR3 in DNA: TGTGCCAGCAGCCACCTTGGGGGACAGGCTTACGAGCAGTACTTC.

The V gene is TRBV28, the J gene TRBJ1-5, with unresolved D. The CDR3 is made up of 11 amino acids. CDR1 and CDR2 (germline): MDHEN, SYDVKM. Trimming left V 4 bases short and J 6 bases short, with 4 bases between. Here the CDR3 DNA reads TGTGCCAGCAGTTGGAGTCAGCCCCAGCATTTT. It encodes CASSWSQPQHF.

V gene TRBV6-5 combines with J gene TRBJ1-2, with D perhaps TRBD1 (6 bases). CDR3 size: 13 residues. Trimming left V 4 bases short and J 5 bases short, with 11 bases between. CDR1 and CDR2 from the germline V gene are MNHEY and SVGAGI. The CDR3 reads CASSSDRRYGYTF. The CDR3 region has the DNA TGTGCCAGCAGTTCCGACAGGAGATATGGCTACACCTTC.

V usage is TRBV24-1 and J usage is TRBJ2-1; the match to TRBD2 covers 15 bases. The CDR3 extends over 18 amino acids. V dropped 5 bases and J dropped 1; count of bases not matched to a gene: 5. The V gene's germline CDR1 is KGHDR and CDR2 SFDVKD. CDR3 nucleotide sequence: TGTGCCACCAGTGGAGGGACTAGCGGGGGGAGTTCCTACAATGAGCAGTTCTTC. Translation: CATSGGTSGGSSYNEQFF.

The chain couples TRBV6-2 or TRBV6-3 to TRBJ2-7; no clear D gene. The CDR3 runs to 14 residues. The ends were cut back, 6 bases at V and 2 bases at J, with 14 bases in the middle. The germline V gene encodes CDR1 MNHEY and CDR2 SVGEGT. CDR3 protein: CASSRGRSTYEQYF. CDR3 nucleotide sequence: TGTGCCAGCAGCCGCGGACGGTCAACCTACGAGCAGTACTTC.

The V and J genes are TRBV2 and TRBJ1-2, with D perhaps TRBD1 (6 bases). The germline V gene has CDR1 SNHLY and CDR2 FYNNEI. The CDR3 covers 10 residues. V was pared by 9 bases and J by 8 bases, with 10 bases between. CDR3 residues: CASGGRGYTF. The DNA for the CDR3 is TGTGCCAGTGGGGGCCGGGGCTACACCTTC.

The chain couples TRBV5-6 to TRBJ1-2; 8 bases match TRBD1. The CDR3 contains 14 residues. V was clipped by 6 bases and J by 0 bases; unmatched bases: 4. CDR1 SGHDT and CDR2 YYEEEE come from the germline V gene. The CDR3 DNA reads TGTGCCAGCAAACAGGGGGTAGCTAACTATGGCTACACCTTC. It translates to CASKQGVANYGYTF.

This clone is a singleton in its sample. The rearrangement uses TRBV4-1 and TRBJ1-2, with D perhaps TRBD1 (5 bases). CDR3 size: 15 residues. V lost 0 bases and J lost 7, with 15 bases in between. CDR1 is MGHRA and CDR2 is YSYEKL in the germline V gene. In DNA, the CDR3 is TGCGCCAGCAGCCAAGAAGAGTCAGGGTTCTTTGGCTACACCTTC. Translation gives CASSQEESGFFGYTF.

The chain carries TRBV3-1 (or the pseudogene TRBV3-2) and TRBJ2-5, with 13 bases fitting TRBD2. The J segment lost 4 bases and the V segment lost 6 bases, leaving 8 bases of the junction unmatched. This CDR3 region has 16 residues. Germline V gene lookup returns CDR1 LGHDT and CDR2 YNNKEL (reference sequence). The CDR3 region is CASSHVTSGGRETQYF. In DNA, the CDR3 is TGTGCCAGCAGTCACGTGACTAGCGGGGGGCGAGAGACCCAGTACTTC.

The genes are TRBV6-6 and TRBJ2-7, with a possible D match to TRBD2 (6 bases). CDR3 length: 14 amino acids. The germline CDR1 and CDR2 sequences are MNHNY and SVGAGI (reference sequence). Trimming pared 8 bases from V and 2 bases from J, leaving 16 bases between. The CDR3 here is CASQSSVLTYEQYF. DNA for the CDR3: TGTGCCAGCCAATCTAGCGTGCTTACCTACGAGCAGTACTTC.

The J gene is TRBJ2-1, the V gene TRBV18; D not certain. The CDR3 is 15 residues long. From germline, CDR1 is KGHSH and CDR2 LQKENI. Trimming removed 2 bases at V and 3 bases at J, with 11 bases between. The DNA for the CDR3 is TGTGCCAGCTCACCAGGATTTAAAGTCTACAATGAGCAGTTCTTC. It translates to CASSPGFKVYNEQFF.

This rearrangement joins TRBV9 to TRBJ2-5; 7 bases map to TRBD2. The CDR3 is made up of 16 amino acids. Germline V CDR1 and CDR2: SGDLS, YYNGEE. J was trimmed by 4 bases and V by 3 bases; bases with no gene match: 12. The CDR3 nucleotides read TGTGCCAGCAGCGGCTCATTGGACTGGGAGGGAGAGACCCAGTACTTC. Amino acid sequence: CASSGSLDWEGETQYF.

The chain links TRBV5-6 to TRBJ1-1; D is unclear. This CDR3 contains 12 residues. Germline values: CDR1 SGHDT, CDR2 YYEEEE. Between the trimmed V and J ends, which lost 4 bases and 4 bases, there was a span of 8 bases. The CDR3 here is CASSRSPTEAFF. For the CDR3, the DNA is TGTGCCAGCAGCCGGAGCCCCACTGAAGCTTTCTTT.

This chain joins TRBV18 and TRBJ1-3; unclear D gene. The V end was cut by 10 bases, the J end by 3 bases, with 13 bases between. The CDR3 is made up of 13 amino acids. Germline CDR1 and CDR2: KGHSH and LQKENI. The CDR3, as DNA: TGTGCCACTCCCTCGGGGTATGGAAACACCATATATTTT. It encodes CATPSGYGNTIYF.

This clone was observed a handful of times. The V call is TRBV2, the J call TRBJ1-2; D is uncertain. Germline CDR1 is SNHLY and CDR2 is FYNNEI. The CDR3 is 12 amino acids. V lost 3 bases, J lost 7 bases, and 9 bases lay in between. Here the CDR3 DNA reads TGTGCCAGCAGTGAGGTGTACGTTGGCTACACCTTC. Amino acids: CASSEVYVGYTF.

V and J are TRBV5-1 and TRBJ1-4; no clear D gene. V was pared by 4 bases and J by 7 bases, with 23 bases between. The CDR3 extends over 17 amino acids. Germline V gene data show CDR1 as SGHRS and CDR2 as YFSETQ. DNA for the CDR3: TGCGCCAGCAGCCCGGGCCCATCCGCTTATCCTCCTGAAAAACTGTTTTTT. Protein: CASSPGPSAYPPEKLFF.

CDR3 amino acids: CASSVEQGAYEQYF. Here the CDR3 DNA reads TGTGCCAGCAGCGTAGAACAGGGGGCGTACGAGCAGTACTTC. The rearrangement links TRBV9 to TRBJ2-7; 9 nucleotides align to TRBD1. The CDR3 spans 14 residues. V gave up 0 bases and J gave up 4 bases; unmatched junction bases: 2. CDR1 is SGDLS, CDR2 YYNGEE, per germline.

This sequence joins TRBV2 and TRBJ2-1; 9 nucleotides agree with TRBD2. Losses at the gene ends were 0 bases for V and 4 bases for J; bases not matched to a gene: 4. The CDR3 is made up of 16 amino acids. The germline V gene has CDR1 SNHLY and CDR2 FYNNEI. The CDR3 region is CASSEARGGWYNEQFF. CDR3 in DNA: TGTGCCAGCAGTGAAGCGCGGGGGGGTTGGTACAATGAGCAGTTCTTC.

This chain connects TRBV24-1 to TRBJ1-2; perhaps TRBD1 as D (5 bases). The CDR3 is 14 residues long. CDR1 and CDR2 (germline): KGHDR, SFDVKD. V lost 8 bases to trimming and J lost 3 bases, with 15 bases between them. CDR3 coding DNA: TGTGCCACCACGCCCGGTGGGGGGGACTATGGCTACACCTTC. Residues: CATTPGGGDYGYTF.

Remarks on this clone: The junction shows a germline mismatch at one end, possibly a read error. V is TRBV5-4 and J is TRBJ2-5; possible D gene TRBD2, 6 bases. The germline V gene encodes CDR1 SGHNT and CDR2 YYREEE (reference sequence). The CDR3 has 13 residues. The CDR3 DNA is TGTGCCAGCAGTTTGGCACTAGCCGAGACCCAGTACTTC. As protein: CASSLALAETQYF.

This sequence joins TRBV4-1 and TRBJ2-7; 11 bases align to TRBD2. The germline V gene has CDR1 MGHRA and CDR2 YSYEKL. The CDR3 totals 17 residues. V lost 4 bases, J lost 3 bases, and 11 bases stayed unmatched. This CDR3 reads CASSRRELAGAHYEQYF. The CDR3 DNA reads TGCGCCAGCAGCCGACGGGAACTAGCGGGGGCCCACTACGAGCAGTACTTC.

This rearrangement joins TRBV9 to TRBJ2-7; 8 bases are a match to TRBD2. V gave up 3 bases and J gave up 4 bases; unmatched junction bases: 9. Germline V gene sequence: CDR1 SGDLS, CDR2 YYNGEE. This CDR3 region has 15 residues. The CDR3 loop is CASSARGGSLYEQYF. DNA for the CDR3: TGTGCCAGCAGCGCCCGGGGGGGCTCCCTTTACGAGCAGTACTTC. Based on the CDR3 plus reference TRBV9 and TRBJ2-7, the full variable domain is DSGVTQTPKHLITATGQRVTLRCSPRSGDLSVYWYQQSLDQGLQFLIQYYNGEERAKGNILERFSAQQFPDLHSELNLSSLELGDSALYFCASSARGGSLYEQYFGPGTRLTVT.

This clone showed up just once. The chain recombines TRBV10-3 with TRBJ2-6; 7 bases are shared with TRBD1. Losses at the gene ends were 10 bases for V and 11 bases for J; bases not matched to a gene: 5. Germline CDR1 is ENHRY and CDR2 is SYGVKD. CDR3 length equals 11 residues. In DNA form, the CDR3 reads TGTGCCACCTCGACAGGGTACGTCCTGACTTTC. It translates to CATSTGYVLTF.